This T cell receptor (beta chain) stems from a study of spatial heterogeneity in lung cancer. Study-level findings and limits: Resection blood, more than follow-up blood, showed ubiquitous expanded tumor TCRs.

Time point reported: sample taken at primary tumor resection. The cohort: 65 to 80 early-stage, untreated non-small cell lung cancer patients. This clonotype was recorded a few times. Its antigen remains unidentified. TCRdb re-analysed the 5' RACE reads in MiXCR, keeping a single row per CDR3 protein. The table shows about 38,000 distinct CDR3 sequences, with around 7.2% occurring only once. The CDR3 sequence is 12 residues long. Unmatched junction bases numbered 0, after V lost 5 bases and J lost 9 bases. The V gene's germline CDR1 is SEHNR and CDR2 FQNEAQ (reference sequence). The TCR comes from a male donor with early-stage non-small cell lung cancer. This material consisted of PBMCs, taken at surgery. The chain couples TRBV7-9 to TRBJ2-1, with TRBD1 matching over 11 bases. The CDR3 spells CASSGTGGEQFF. In DNA, the CDR3 is TGTGCCAGCAGCGGGACAGGGGGTGAGCAGTTCTTC.